The following is a TCR beta chain sequence with its context. Its antigen remains unknown. The data stem from a study of cytomegalovirus exposure and HLA in healthy donors. Overall study findings and caveats: CMV serostatus was the only recorded immune exposure for donors. Looking again later, the authors saw that most CMV-associated TCR beta chains seemed HLA-restricted. The authors later found TCR association rates varying by HLA locus, with DRB1 most and HLA-C fewest. The study put roughly 160 TCR beta chains on its list as cytomegalovirus-associated.

A multiplex PCR was run with 60 Vbeta primers and 13 Jbeta primers. The assay was immunoSEQ multiplex PCR, and TCRdb's table has in-frame clones only and misses some. The sample includes fewer than 150,000 clones, roughly 71% seen only once; the top ten take approximately 6%. Germline CDR1 is PRHDT and CDR2 is FYEKMQ (reference sequence). V lost 6 bases and J lost 3; bases outside the gene matches: 7. The CDR3 consists of 14 residues. The sequence was obtained from a woman in her forties or fifties in good health and CMV-seropositive. Sequencing was done on a sample of PBMCs. This chain links TRBV13 with TRBJ2-7; TRBD2 matches 8 bases. The CDR3 sequence: CASRSGLDRYEQYF. CDR3 in DNA: TGTGCCAGCAGGTCGGGACTAGATCGCTACGAGCAGTACTTC.